The clone carrying this TCR beta chain was seen ten or more times. There were at least 5 micrograms of total RNA extracted from every sample. The germline gives CDR1 SEHNR, CDR2 FQNEAQ (reference sequence). The CDR3 has 13 amino acids. V was cut by 5 bases and J by 4 bases, with 9 bases left in between. This entry is derived from a study of blood T cells in healthy people across ages. The second PCR ran roughly 7 to 12 cycles with a sample-barcoded 5' primer and J-beta primers. Tags on each cDNA molecule came from a template-switch adaptor with 12 random nucleotides. TCRdb reprocessed the 5' RACE reads via MiXCR and lists one record per CDR3 protein. The profile shows approximately 2,000,000 distinct CDR3 sequences, around 42% of them singletons.

Sample: blood. This rearrangement joins TRBV7-9 to TRBJ1-5; D is ambiguous. This TCR was sampled from a human donor in good health. Here the CDR3 reads CASSATGNQPQHF. CDR3 DNA sequence: TGTGCCAGCAGCGCCACGGGGAATCAGCCCCAGCATTTT. The whole variable domain, filled in from reference TRBV7-9 and TRBJ1-5, reads DTGVSQNPRHKITKRGQNVTFRCDPISEHNRLYWYRQTLGQGPEFLTYFQNEAQLEKSRLLSDRFSAERPKGSFSTLEIQRTEQGDSAMYLCASSATGNQPQHFGDGTRLSIL.